This T cell receptor (beta chain) comes out of a study of CD8 T cells in Susac syndrome. Broader study findings: That the number of individuals in its TCR sequencing and HLA analysis was relatively small was acknowledged by the study.

This clonotype has a single count. No antigen is known for it. CDR1 and CDR2 (germline): SNHLY, FYNNEI. This CDR3 contains 13 residues. V was shortened by 5 bases and J by 3 bases, with 11 bases between the two germline ends. In the multiple sclerosis control group, patients were treatment-naive and had stable or active relapsing-remitting disease. TEMRA cells were FACS-enriched, and CD8+ and CD4+ T cells were isolated negatively. RNA was extracted with the RNeasy kit, and a quantity of roughly 0.5 to 1 ug was reverse transcribed using random hexamers. MiXCR was run by TCRdb on the immunoSEQ multiplex PCR reads, yielding one entry per CDR3 protein. The profile shows approximately 76,000 distinct CDR3 sequences, approximately 94% of them singletons.

Sequenced sample: CD8+ T cells from PBMCs. The genes are TRBV2 and TRBJ2-7; the D gene is possibly TRBD2 (5 bases). The source is a human donor with multiple sclerosis. CDR3 protein: CASSPSSFYEQYF. The CDR3 nucleotides are TGTGCCAGCAGTCCTAGCAGCTTCTACGAGCAGTACTTC.